This TCR beta chain was recorded in a study of T cells in Graves' hyperthyroidism and ophthalmopathy. The investigators amplified TCR beta CDR3 regions from RNA transcripts. RT-PCR in the first round (using the HTBI primer set) targeted the TCR CDR3. One entry per CDR3 protein results from TCRdb running MiXCR on the multiplex PCR reads. The sample records some 720,000 distinct CDR3 sequences, around 15% being singletons. Using over 8.5 ml of fresh peripheral blood, PBMCs were prepared. Looked up from germline, CDR1 is MNHNS and CDR2 is SASEGT. V lost 7 bases, J lost 3 bases, and 13 bases lay in between. The length of the CDR3 is 15 residues. This clonotype has a handful of counts. Its antigen is as yet unknown. Regarding the study as a whole: Progression to ophthalmopathy was predicted a median of 6.5 months early. Blood also contained most expanded thyroid clonotypes above 0.001.

The sample consisted of blood. This sequence originates from a man in his late teens or twenties with Graves' hyperthyroidism. The chain links TRBV6-1 to TRBJ2-6, with a weak D call TRBD2 (7 bases). The DNA for the CDR3 is TGTGCCAGCAAAAGAGGGGGGGATGGGGCCAACGTCCTGACTTTC. Translated, it gives CASKRGGDGANVLTF.